This T cell receptor beta chain emerged from a study of blood T cell repertoires in COVID-19 (dated by TCRdb to between 2020 and 2021). Concerning the study at large: Samples covering the acute and convalescent phases of COVID-19 were provided by collaborators in the United States, Italy and Spain. The repertoires were made available in a free public database intended to serve as a resource for research on the immune response to SARS-CoV-2. The samples were drawn from two sources: the first 160 participants of the ongoing ImmuneRACE study, and 1,000 to 1,500 subjects contributed by 6 global collaborators. The material from the prospective study consisted of cDNA or gDNA derived from T cells, B-cell-depleted T cells, or PBMCs. Where HLA class I and class II types were available, the types were taken from metadata supplied by the sample provider, not from assay-based typing. A de-identified subject ID, COVID-19 status, age in years and sex were almost always included in the sample metadata. Deeply sampled blood TCRbeta repertoires from subjects exposed to, actively infected with, or recovered from COVID-19 were included in the dataset. Study-wide conclusions, independent of this receptor: Clinical and demographic metadata were provided uncurated, with the amount varying by source and participant.

Unmatched junction bases come to 10, with V trimmed by 6 bases and J by 5 bases. The CDR3 has 15 amino acids, counting the end cysteine and phenylalanine. The only DNA kept is the CDR3, 45 bases in frame from the first base. Reading the germline V gene gives CDR1 MNHEY and CDR2 SVGEGT. TCRbeta CDR3 regions were amplified from genomic DNA by means of the immunoSEQ Assay, a bias-controlled multiplex PCR. In the source study's methods: The number of nucleated cells in each sample was estimated from the amplification of reference gene primers within the assay. Sequence reads were collapsed and filtered to measure the absolute abundance of every unique TCRbeta CDR3 rearrangement. For each sample, productive Simpson clonality was calculated by taking the square root of Simpson's diversity index across productive rearrangements. As stored in TCRdb, this immuneACCESS dataset retains in-frame rearrangements with V and J assigned. A fraction of the clones does not appear; measured against another copy, unresolved V genes explain less than half of the discrepancy, and the remainder lacks a known reason. V and J calls and clone size follow that table, whereas D and trimming were derived from the DNA. The sample data list 150,000 to 200,000 clones, and around 92% of these were observed just once. Approximately 3% of the sample is in the top ten clones.

The collaborating institutions used their own protocols to collect whole blood in K2EDTA tubes. Collaborator samples were shipped for TCRbeta analysis as frozen whole blood, isolated PBMCs, or DNA extracted from either sample type. Details on this clone: The antigen it binds to is not known. Per-base qualities were not stored, and no clone one base away is much larger.

The chain links TRBV6-2 or TRBV6-3 with TRBJ1-2; 9 nucleotides in the junction match TRBD1. The sequenced sample was peripheral blood. The clonotype comes from a man aged 60-69 years with acute or convalescent COVID-19. In nucleotides, the sequence is TGTGCCAGCAGCATTAGCCCGGGACAGGGTTATGGCTACACCTTC. It translates as CASSISPGQGYGYTF.